This note documents a single T cell receptor beta chain sequence. Its antigen is as yet unknown. The sample is drawn from a study of T cells expressing NK-cell markers. Study at large: Sequencing of TCR beta repertoires drew on sorted CD3+CD56+NKG2C+, CD3+CD56+NKG2C- and CD3+CD56-NKG2C+ T cells. Seven of the eight sequenced donors were classified as HCMV-seropositive, and one was classified as seronegative.

Following a re-call of the 5' RACE reads, TCRdb has one entry per CDR3 protein and lacks DNA. This table holds some 140,000 distinct CDR3 sequences. The length of the CDR3 is 14 residues. Germline-derived CDR1 and CDR2 are MNHNS and SASEGT. General study results and limits: Dominant NKG2C+ clonotypes were found to form about 1.0-7.5% of CD8+ T cells in a handful of donors.

This receptor was obtained from a woman aged 45-59 years in good health. V is TRBV6-1 and J is TRBJ1-1. The sample consisted of blood T cells: a sorted CD56 or NKG2C T cell subset, CD4+ or CD8+ T cells, or bulk PBMC T cells (not recorded which). CDR3 sequence reads: CASIGSVRNTEAFF.